The entry that follows covers one T cell receptor beta chain sequence. The investigators reverse transcribed all of the isolated RNA, so they sequenced expressed TCRB transcripts. TCRdb's copy holds only in-frame clones and misses some; the assay was immunoSEQ multiplex PCR. The data show around 19,000 clones, approximately 50% seen once. The CDR3 covers 12 residues. V shed 2 bases and J shed 6 bases, with 8 bases lying between them. CDR1 SQVTM and CDR2 ANQGSEA come from the germline V gene. The data originate from a study of beta chain features in type 1 diabetes. This chain uses TRBV29-1 with TRBJ2-1; D is ambiguous. The sequenced sample consisted of stem cell memory CD4+ T cells from blood. The TCR sequence derives from a man between 18 and 35 years old in good health. DNA for the CDR3: TGCAGCGTTGAACGAGTGTCCAATGAGCAGTTCTTC. It codes for CSVERVSNEQFF.